The 23 T cell receptor beta chains in this list originate from one sample, sequenced in a study of OX40 agonist ivuxolimab in advanced cancers. Generated by immunoSEQ multiplex PCR, the TCRdb table keeps only in-frame clones and is missing some. In the table there are about 82,000 clones, about 87% of which are singletons. Sequences were derived from CD4+ or CD8+ T cells sorted from blood, sampled in a trial of the OX40 agonist ivuxolimab. These receptors came from an adult with an advanced solid tumor such as melanoma, head and neck, liver or kidney cancer.

The rearrangement uses TRBV5-1 and TRBJ2-2, with a possible D match to TRBD2 (6 bases). CDR3 length: 16 residues. V was trimmed by 4 bases and J by 5 bases, leaving 18 bases between them. Germline values: CDR1 SGHRS, CDR2 YFSETQ. The DNA of the CDR3 is TGCGCCAGCAGCCAGGGACTCCTAAGCGCAACCGGGGAGCTGTTTTTT. It codes for CASSQGLLSATGELFF.

The rearrangement joins TRBV10-3 to TRBJ2-2; 8 bases map to TRBD2. V was pared by 4 bases and J by 1 base, with 11 bases of the junction left unmatched. Germline lookup yields CDR1 ENHRY and CDR2 SYGVKD. The CDR3 contains 18 residues. CDR3 bases: TGTGCCATCAGTGTTCCCCGAGAGGCGGGAGGGAACACCGGGGAGCTGTTTTTT. As protein: CAISVPREAGGNTGELFF.

This chain connects TRBV28 to TRBJ2-5; D tentatively reads TRBD1 or TRBD2 (5 bases each). The CDR3 sequence is 15 residues long. CDR1 is MDHEN, CDR2 SYDVKM, per germline. The ends were cut back, 7 bases at V and 2 bases at J, with 17 bases in the middle. The CDR3 region is CASNSPWDGQETQYF. The CDR3 DNA follows: TGTGCCAGCAATTCACCCTGGGACGGACAAGAGACCCAGTACTTC.

J is TRBJ2-7 and V is TRBV18, with 8 bases aligning to TRBD2. V shed 2 bases and J 5 bases; nucleotides not matched to a gene: 8. The CDR3 spans 15 residues. Germline-derived CDR1 and CDR2 are KGHSH and LQKENI. The CDR3 DNA reads TGTGCCAGCTCACCAAGCCCAGCGGGAGCCGACGAGCAGTACTTC. It translates to CASSPSPAGADEQYF.

The rearrangement links TRBV6-1 to TRBJ2-1, with 11 nucleotides matching TRBD2. V lost 4 bases, J lost 6 bases, and 5 bases stayed unmatched. Germline V gives CDR1 MNHNS, CDR2 SASEGT. The CDR3 sequence is 15 residues long. For the CDR3, the DNA is TGTGCCAGCAGTGCCGGGACTAGCGGAGCCAATGAGCAGTTCTTC. Protein: CASSAGTSGANEQFF.

The chain uses TRBV6-6 and TRBJ2-1; 7 bases match TRBD2. After removal of 7 bases from V and 3 bases from J, the junction contained 9 bases not matched to a gene. This CDR3 contains 15 residues. Germline V gives CDR1 MNHNY, CDR2 SVGAGI (reference sequence). The CDR3 nucleotides read TGTGCCAGCAAATCGCAGACTAGCCGCTACAATGAGCAGTTCTTC. Protein sequence: CASKSQTSRYNEQFF.

The rearrangement links TRBV6-4 to TRBJ1-1, with 7 bases fitting TRBD1. Losses at the gene ends were 4 bases for V and 2 bases for J; bases not matched to a gene: 4. CDR3 length: 14 residues. The germline V gene encodes CDR1 MRHNA and CDR2 SNTAGT. The chain's CDR3 is CASSAGTANTEAFF. CDR3 DNA sequence: TGTGCCAGCAGTGCCGGGACAGCTAACACTGAAGCTTTCTTT.

V gene TRBV11-2 combines with J gene TRBJ2-1; the match to TRBD2 covers 7 bases. This CDR3 has 19 residues. V shed 3 bases, J shed 4 bases, and the junction held 18 bases outside the gene matches. Germline V CDR1 and CDR2: SGHAT, FQNNGV. The chain's CDR3 is CASSFTWPSGNGVYNEQFF. DNA for the CDR3: TGTGCCAGCAGCTTTACATGGCCTAGCGGAAATGGGGTTTACAATGAGCAGTTCTTC.

The chain joins TRBV27 to TRBJ1-1; 10 bases are shared with TRBD1. The length of the CDR3 is 15 residues. Germline CDR1 is MNHEY and CDR2 is SMNVEV (reference sequence). The junction had 9 bases not matched to a gene; V was cut back by 9 bases and J by 2 bases. The CDR3 bases are TGTGCCAGTAGACAGGGGGCCCATGGAAACACTGAAGCTTTCTTT. This translates into CASRQGAHGNTEAFF.

This chain connects TRBV27 to TRBJ2-3; D may be TRBD1 or TRBD2 (5 bases each). V gave up 1 base and J gave up 2 bases, with 16 bases separating them. CDR3 length: 17 residues. Germline CDR1 reads MNHEY; CDR2 reads SMNVEV (reference sequence). Here the CDR3 DNA reads TGTGCCAGCAGTTTATTTGCGATTGGGACGACCACAGATACGCAGTATTTT. It is translated as CASSLFAIGTTTDTQYF.

The chain uses TRBV30 and TRBJ2-5; TRBD2 aligns across 11 bases. V was pared by 5 bases and J by 4 bases, with 0 bases of the junction left unmatched. CDR3 length: 12 residues. Looked up from germline, CDR1 is GTSNPN and CDR2 is SVGIG (reference sequence). The CDR3 here is CAWGLAGETQYF. The CDR3 DNA follows: TGTGCCTGGGGACTAGCGGGAGAGACCCAGTACTTC.

V is TRBV2 and J is TRBJ2-7; D tentatively reads TRBD1 or TRBD2 (5 bases each). V dropped 1 base and J dropped 6 bases, with 7 bases sitting between them. Germline loops: CDR1 SNHLY, CDR2 FYNNEI. The CDR3 totals 12 residues. CDR3 residues: CASSEGGSEQYF. Written as DNA, the CDR3 is TGTGCCAGCAGTGAAGGGGGGAGCGAGCAGTACTTC. The full variable domain, rest sourced from reference TRBV2 and TRBJ2-7, is EPEVTQTPSHQVTQMGQEVILRCVPISNHLYFYWYRQILGQKVEFLVSFYNNEISEKSEIFDDQFSVERPDGSNFTLKIRSTKLEDSAMYFCASSEGGSEQYFGPGTRLTVT.

The V gene is TRBV5-4, the J gene TRBJ2-5; D is perhaps TRBD2 (6 bases). V lost 7 bases and J lost 2, with 15 bases in between. Germline V lookup: CDR1 SGHNT, CDR2 YYREEE (reference sequence). There are 14 residues in the CDR3. The CDR3 protein is CASEVWRDQETQYF. CDR3 in DNA: TGTGCCAGCGAGGTGTGGCGGGATCAAGAGACCCAGTACTTC.

V usage is TRBV4-2 and J usage is TRBJ2-3; the match to TRBD2 covers 11 bases. The junction had 0 bases not matched to a gene; V was cut back by 0 bases and J by 4 bases. This CDR3 comprises 15 residues. Germline CDR1 is LGHNA and CDR2 is YNFKEQ. This chain's CDR3 is CASSQELAGADTQYF. In DNA, the CDR3 is TGTGCCAGCAGCCAAGAACTAGCGGGAGCAGATACGCAGTATTTT.

The rearrangement joins TRBV30 to TRBJ2-7, with 7 bases identical to TRBD2. V gave up 2 bases and J gave up 6 bases; unmatched junction bases: 7. The germline gives CDR1 GTSNPN, CDR2 SVGIG (reference sequence). This CDR3 has 13 residues. CDR3 sequence: CAWSSGEGREQYF. CDR3 coding DNA: TGTGCCTGGAGTTCTGGGGAGGGGCGCGAGCAGTACTTC.

The table lists this clone with a count of one. V and J are TRBV12-5 and TRBJ1-1; D is possibly TRBD1 (5 bases). The CDR3 consists of 15 residues. CDR1 LGHNT and CDR2 FRNRAP come from the germline V gene. V was shortened by 1 base and J by 1 base, with 10 bases between the two germline ends. The CDR3 spells CASGLGRGGNTEAFF. The DNA for the CDR3 is TGTGCTAGTGGTTTGGGGAGGGGCGGGAACACTGAAGCTTTCTTT.

The V gene is TRBV29-1, the J gene TRBJ2-7; no firm D call. V dropped 3 bases and J dropped 2 bases, with 5 bases sitting between them. The length of the CDR3 is 11 residues. Germline CDR1 is SQVTM and CDR2 is ANQGSEA. The CDR3 DNA reads TGCAGCGTTGAGGAAGCCTACGAGCAGTACTTC. Residues: CSVEEAYEQYF.

This chain uses TRBV5-1 with TRBJ2-7; tentative D call: TRBD1 (6 bases). The CDR3 loop spans 14 amino acids. Germline CDR1 and CDR2: SGHRS and YFSETQ. Trimming shortened V by 3 bases and J by 2 bases, and 12 bases separated the two germline ends. Here the CDR3 DNA reads TGCGCCAGCAGCTCACACCGGGACACCTACGAGCAGTACTTC. This codes for CASSSHRDTYEQYF.

The chain couples TRBV7-6 to TRBJ2-6; D perhaps matches TRBD2 (6 bases). Germline V gene sequence: CDR1 SGHVS, CDR2 FNYEAQ. The CDR3 runs to 14 residues. Trimming removed 7 bases at V and 4 bases at J, with 11 bases between. CDR3 region: CASKWDSGANVLTF. The CDR3 DNA is TGTGCCAGCAAGTGGGACTCGGGGGCCAACGTCCTGACTTTC.

The rearrangement links TRBV15 to TRBJ2-5; D perhaps matches TRBD2 (6 bases). This CDR3 region has 17 residues. Trimming removed 0 bases from V and 2 bases from J, with 16 bases in between. Germline V gene lookup returns CDR1 LNHNV and CDR2 YYDKDF (reference sequence). CDR3 DNA: TGTGCCACCAGCAGAGATATCTCGGGACTCGGGCAAGAGACCCAGTACTTC. Its translation: CATSRDISGLGQETQYF.

The chain joins TRBV19 to TRBJ2-3; 8 positions agree with TRBD1. The J segment lost 3 bases and the V segment lost 3 bases, leaving 8 bases of the junction unmatched. The CDR3 is 16 amino acids. Germline CDR1 LNHDA, CDR2 SQIVND (reference sequence). CDR3 sequence: CASSIQGRDRTDTQYF. The DNA of the CDR3 is TGTGCCAGTAGTATTCAGGGAAGGGACAGGACAGATACGCAGTATTTT. Filled out from reference TRBV19 and TRBJ2-3, the complete variable domain reads DGGITQSPKYLFRKEGQNVTLSCEQNLNHDAMYWYRQDPGQGLRLIYYSQIVNDFQKGDIAEGYSVSREKKESFPLTVTSAQKNPTAFYLCASSIQGRDRTDTQYFGPGTRLTVL.

The V and J genes are TRBV6-5 and TRBJ1-5, with unresolved D. Trimming removed 5 bases at V and 5 bases at J, with 16 bases between. The germline V gene encodes CDR1 MNHEY and CDR2 SVGAGI. The CDR3 length is 15 residues. In DNA form, the CDR3 reads TGTGCCAGCAGTCCCCGCACCGACCTGGATCAGCCCCAGCATTTT. Translating gives CASSPRTDLDQPQHF.

This chain uses TRBV6-5 with TRBJ2-3; TRBD2 agrees at 13 bases. V was pared by 6 bases and J by 4 bases, with 4 bases of the junction left unmatched. The germline gives CDR1 MNHEY, CDR2 SVGAGI. CDR3 size: 15 residues. CDR3 coding DNA: TGTGCCAGCAGGGGGACTAGCGGGACCCCAGATACGCAGTATTTT. Encoded protein: CASRGTSGTPDTQYF.